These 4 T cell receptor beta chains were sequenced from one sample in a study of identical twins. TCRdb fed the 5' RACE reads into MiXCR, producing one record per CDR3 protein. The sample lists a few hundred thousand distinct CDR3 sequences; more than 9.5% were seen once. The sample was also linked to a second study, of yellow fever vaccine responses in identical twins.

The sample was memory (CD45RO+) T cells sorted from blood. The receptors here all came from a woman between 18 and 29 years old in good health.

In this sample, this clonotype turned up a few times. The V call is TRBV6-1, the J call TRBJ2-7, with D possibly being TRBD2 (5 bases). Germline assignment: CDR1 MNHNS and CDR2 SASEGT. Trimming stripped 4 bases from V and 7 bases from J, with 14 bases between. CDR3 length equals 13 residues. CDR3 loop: CASSGLSSGEQYF. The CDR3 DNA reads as TGTGCCAGCAGTGGGCTCTCATCGGGGGAGCAGTACTTC.

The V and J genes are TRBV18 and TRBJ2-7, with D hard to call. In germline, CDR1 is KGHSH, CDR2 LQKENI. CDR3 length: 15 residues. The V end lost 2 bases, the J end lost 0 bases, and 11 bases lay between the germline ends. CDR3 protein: CASSPVPQVSYEQYF. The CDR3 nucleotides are TGTGCCAGCTCACCAGTGCCACAAGTCTCCTACGAGCAGTACTTC.

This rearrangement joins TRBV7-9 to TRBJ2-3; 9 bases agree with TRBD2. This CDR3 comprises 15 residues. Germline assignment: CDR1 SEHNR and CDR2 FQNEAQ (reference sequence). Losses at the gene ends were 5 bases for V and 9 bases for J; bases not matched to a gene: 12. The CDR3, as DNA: TGTGCCAGCAGCCCCCACAGGGGCGGGGGGGAGACGCAGTATTTT. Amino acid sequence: CASSPHRGGGETQYF.

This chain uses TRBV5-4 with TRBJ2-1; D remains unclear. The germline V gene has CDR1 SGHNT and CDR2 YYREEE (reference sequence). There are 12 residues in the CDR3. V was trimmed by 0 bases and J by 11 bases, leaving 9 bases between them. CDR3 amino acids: CASSLDSYKQFF. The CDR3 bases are TGTGCCAGCAGCTTGGACTCATACAAGCAGTTCTTC.